The source of this T cell receptor (beta chain) is a study of T cell repertoires in cytomegalovirus infection (dated by TCRdb to the late 2010s). A note on the overall study: Donor HLA type was relevant to the analysis, as public TCR beta signatures indicated carriage of CMV infection together with the matching HLA type. Findings and caveats that apply to the study as a whole: The ex vivo response was dominated by HLA-C-restricted CMV-specific TCR beta clonotypes, and the single most frequent clonotype in two of eight donors was supplied by these HLA-C-restricted clonotypes. In both this cohort and an independent cohort of 352 donors, the cumulative frequency of public TCR beta family members distinguished carriers of CMV infection plus the relevant HLA type.

Sequencing relied on an Illumina HiSeq 1500. TCRdb trimmed the raw reads at Q25, called clones with MiXCR and kept productive beta chains. Records with the same CDR3 protein are collapsed into one entry carrying the most frequent genes and DNA. The sample table contains 740,000 or so distinct CDR3 sequences; only one count was recorded for roughly a third of them. The top ten hold under 3.5% of the sample. This clonotype was counted between two and nine times. There is no known antigen for this receptor. No base quality information exists; no much larger clone differs at one position. This clonotype was obtained from a human donor in good health (CMV status not recorded). Some clones in this sample may be carry-over from other donors' samples. Sequenced material: PBMCs.

The DNA is as follows: TGTGCCAGCAGCTTAACCTGGGAGCAGTACTTC. The resulting protein is CASSLTWEQYF. The sequence links TRBV7-9 to TRBJ2-7, with no reliable assignment of the D segment. Its CDR3 holds 11 amino acids, cysteine through phenylalanine. Left in the record is the CDR3 DNA by itself, 33 bases read in frame from the first base. As encoded in the germline V gene (reference sequence), CDR1 is SEHNR while CDR2 is FQNEAQ. V lost 2 bases and J lost 7 bases; the stretch between them is 6 bases long.